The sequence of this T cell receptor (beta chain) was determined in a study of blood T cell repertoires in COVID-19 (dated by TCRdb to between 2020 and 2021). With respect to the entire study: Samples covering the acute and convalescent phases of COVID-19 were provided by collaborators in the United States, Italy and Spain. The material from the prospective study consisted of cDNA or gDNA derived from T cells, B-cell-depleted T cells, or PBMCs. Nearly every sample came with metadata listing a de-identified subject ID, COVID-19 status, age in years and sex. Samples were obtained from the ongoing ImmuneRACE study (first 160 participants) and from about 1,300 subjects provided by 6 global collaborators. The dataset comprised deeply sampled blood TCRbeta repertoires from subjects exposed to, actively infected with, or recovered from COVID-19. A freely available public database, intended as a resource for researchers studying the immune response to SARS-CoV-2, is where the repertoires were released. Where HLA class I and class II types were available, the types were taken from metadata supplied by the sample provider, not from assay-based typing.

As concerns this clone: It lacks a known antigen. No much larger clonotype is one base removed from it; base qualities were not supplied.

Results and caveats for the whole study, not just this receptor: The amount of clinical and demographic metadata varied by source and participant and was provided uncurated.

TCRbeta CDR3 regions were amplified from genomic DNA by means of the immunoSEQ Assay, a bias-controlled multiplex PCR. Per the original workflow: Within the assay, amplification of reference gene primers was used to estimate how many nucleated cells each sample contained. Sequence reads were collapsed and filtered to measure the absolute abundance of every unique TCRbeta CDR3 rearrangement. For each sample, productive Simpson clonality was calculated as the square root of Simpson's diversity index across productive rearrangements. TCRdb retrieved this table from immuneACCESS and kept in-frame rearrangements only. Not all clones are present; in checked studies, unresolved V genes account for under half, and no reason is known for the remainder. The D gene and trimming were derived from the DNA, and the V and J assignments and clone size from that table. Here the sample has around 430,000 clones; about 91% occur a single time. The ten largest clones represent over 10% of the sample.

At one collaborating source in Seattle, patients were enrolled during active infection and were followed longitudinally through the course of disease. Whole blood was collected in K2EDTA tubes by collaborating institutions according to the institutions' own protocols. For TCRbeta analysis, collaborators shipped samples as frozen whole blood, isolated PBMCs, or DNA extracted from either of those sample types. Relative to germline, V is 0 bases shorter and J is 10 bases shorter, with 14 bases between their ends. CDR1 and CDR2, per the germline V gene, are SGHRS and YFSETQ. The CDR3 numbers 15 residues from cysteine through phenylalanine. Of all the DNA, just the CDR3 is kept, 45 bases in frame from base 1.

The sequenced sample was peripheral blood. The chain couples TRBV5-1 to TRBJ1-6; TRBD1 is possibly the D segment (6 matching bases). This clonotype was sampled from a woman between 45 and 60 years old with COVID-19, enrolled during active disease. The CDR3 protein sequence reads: CASSLGPGEGSPLHF. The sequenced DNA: TGCGCCAGCAGCTTGGGTCCAGGGGAGGGATCACCCCTCCACTTT.